Listed here are 22 T cell receptor beta chains from one sample, sequenced in a study of cytomegalovirus exposure and HLA in healthy donors. Some clones are missing from TCRdb's copy, which holds only in-frame ones; the method was immunoSEQ multiplex PCR. The table has 200,000 to 300,000 clones, 75% to 90% seen once; the top ten hold around 1.2%. Input material: PBMCs. The receptors come from a woman under 40 in good health and CMV-seropositive.

The chain recombines TRBV10-3 with TRBJ1-3; the match to TRBD1 covers 7 bases. The CDR3 length is 14 residues. Germline lookup yields CDR1 ENHRY and CDR2 SYGVKD. The J segment lost 2 bases and the V segment lost 6 bases, leaving 4 bases of the junction unmatched. The CDR3 spells CAISTQGAGNTIYF. DNA of the CDR3: TGTGCCATCAGCACTCAGGGGGCTGGAAACACCATATATTTT.

The CDR3 sequence is CASSTDRADGELFF. As DNA, the CDR3 is TGCGCCAGCAGCACGGACAGGGCGGACGGGGAGCTGTTTTTT. The chain recombines TRBV5-1 with TRBJ2-2; the match to TRBD1 covers 8 bases. The CDR3 runs 14 residues. The germline gives CDR1 SGHRS, CDR2 YFSETQ. The junction had 6 bases not matched to a gene; V was cut back by 4 bases and J by 7 bases. Combining the CDR3 with reference TRBV5-1 and TRBJ2-2 gives the whole variable domain KAGVTQTPRYLIKTRGQQVTLSCSPISGHRSVSWYQQTPGQGLQFLFEYFSETQRNKGNFPGRFSGRQFSNSRSEMNVSTLELGDSALYLCASSTDRADGELFFGEGSRLTVL.

This chain joins TRBV7-3 and TRBJ2-5; 7 nucleotides match TRBD1. Trimming cost V 5 bases and J 2 bases; bases outside gene matches: 8. Germline values: CDR1 SGHTA, CDR2 FQGTGA. The CDR3 runs to 15 residues. The CDR3 bases are TGTGCCAGCAGCGCTCAGGGGACAGTTCAAGAGACCCAGTACTTC. As protein: CASSAQGTVQETQYF.

V gene TRBV6-6 combines with J gene TRBJ1-5, with a weak D call TRBD1 (6 bases). V lost 0 bases to trimming and J lost 2 bases, with 8 bases between them. Germline CDR1 and CDR2: MNHNY and SVGAGI (reference sequence). CDR3 size: 15 residues. The DNA for the CDR3 is TGTGCCAGCAGTTACTCCCCAGGGGGCAATCAGCCCCAGCATTTT. Translating it yields CASSYSPGGNQPQHF.

This rearrangement joins TRBV6-6 to TRBJ2-1; 7 bases agree with TRBD1. The CDR3 consists of 16 residues. Per germline, CDR1 MNHNY and CDR2 SVGAGI (reference sequence). Germline trimming cut 6 bases from V and 5 bases from J; bases unmatched to any gene: 13. As DNA, the CDR3 is TGTGCCAGCAGCACGGGACAGTTTTTGGGCGACAATGAGCAGTTCTTC. Protein product: CASSTGQFLGDNEQFF.

This clone has only one observation. This chain uses TRBV11-2 with TRBJ2-7; 7 nucleotides match TRBD1. Germline V gene lookup returns CDR1 SGHAT and CDR2 FQNNGV. This CDR3 comprises 15 residues. Germline trimming cut 5 bases from V and 3 bases from J; bases unmatched to any gene: 10. This chain's CDR3 is CASSPSWDSGYEQYF. The DNA of the CDR3 is TGTGCCAGCAGCCCTTCTTGGGACAGTGGCTACGAGCAGTACTTC.

The V and J genes are TRBV29-1 and TRBJ1-5, with D maybe TRBD1 (6 bases). This CDR3 contains 13 residues. Trimming removed 2 bases from V and 6 bases from J, with 11 bases in between. Germline assignment: CDR1 SQVTM and CDR2 ANQGSEA. DNA for the CDR3: TGCAGCGTTGAACTGGGCAGGGGTCAGCCCCAGCATTTT. Its translation: CSVELGRGQPQHF.

This sequence joins TRBV2 and TRBJ2-3, with TRBD2 matching 13 bases. Germline V gene sequence: CDR1 SNHLY, CDR2 FYNNEI. Trimming cost V 3 bases and J 0 bases; bases outside gene matches: 0. This CDR3 region has 16 residues. The CDR3 nucleotides are TGTGCCAGCAGTGAGACTAGCGGGGGGAGCACAGATACGCAGTATTTT. It codes for CASSETSGGSTDTQYF. The full variable domain, with the rest looked up from reference TRBV2 and TRBJ2-3, is EPEVTQTPSHQVTQMGQEVILRCVPISNHLYFYWYRQILGQKVEFLVSFYNNEISEKSEIFDDQFSVERPDGSNFTLKIRSTKLEDSAMYFCASSETSGGSTDTQYFGPGTRLTVL.

The chain couples TRBV6-6 to TRBJ2-7, with TRBD2 identical over 9 bases. V shed 7 bases and J 2 bases; nucleotides not matched to a gene: 6. Germline CDR1 is MNHNY and CDR2 is SVGAGI (reference sequence). This CDR3 comprises 14 residues. CDR3 protein: CASTGAGGTYEQYF. The DNA for the CDR3 is TGTGCCAGCACCGGAGCGGGAGGAACCTACGAGCAGTACTTC.

The chain links TRBV18 to TRBJ1-1; TRBD1 is a possible D gene (6 bases). Per the germline V gene, CDR1 is KGHSH and CDR2 is LQKENI. The CDR3 runs to 16 residues. The V gene lost 4 bases and the J gene lost 0 bases, with 15 bases spanning the gap. The chain's CDR3 is CASSQPNREVNTEAFF. DNA of the CDR3: TGTGCCAGCTCACAACCGAACAGGGAAGTGAACACTGAAGCTTTCTTT.

The J gene is TRBJ1-2, the V gene TRBV11-3; 10 bases map to TRBD1. V lost 5 bases to trimming and J lost 4 bases; unmatched junction nucleotides: 7. The CDR3 runs to 15 residues. Germline V gene data show CDR1 as SGHNT and CDR2 as YENEEA. CDR3 protein: CASSPTGGFGYGYTF. CDR3 nucleotides: TGTGCCAGCAGCCCGACAGGGGGCTTCGGCTATGGCTACACCTTC. The full variable domain, with the rest looked up from reference TRBV11-3 and TRBJ1-2, is EAGVVQSPRYKIIEKKQPVAFWCNPISGHNTLYWYLQNLGQGPELLIRYENEEAVDDSQLPKDRFSAERLKGVDSTLKIQPAELGDSAVYLCASSPTGGFGYGYTFGSGTRLTVV.

This chain links TRBV5-1 with TRBJ2-7; TRBD1 matches 11 bases. Trimming cost V 0 bases and J 2 bases; bases outside gene matches: 1. The CDR3 runs 15 residues. Germline V gene lookup returns CDR1 SGHRS and CDR2 YFSETQ. CDR3 nucleotides: TGCGCCAGCAGCTTGGAGGGACAGGGGGCCTACGAGCAGTACTTC. Translation gives CASSLEGQGAYEQYF. The full variable domain, completed using reference TRBV5-1 and TRBJ2-7, is KAGVTQTPRYLIKTRGQQVTLSCSPISGHRSVSWYQQTPGQGLQFLFEYFSETQRNKGNFPGRFSGRQFSNSRSEMNVSTLELGDSALYLCASSLEGQGAYEQYFGPGTRLTVT.

The rearrangement joins TRBV10-3 to TRBJ2-7; D remains unclear. The length of the CDR3 is 14 residues. CDR1 ENHRY and CDR2 SYGVKD come from the germline V gene. Trimming removed 3 bases at V and 2 bases at J, with 11 bases between. The CDR3 DNA is TGTGCCATCAGTGAAAAGAAGAACACCTACGAGCAGTACTTC. It translates to CAISEKKNTYEQYF.

Concerning this clone: The junction and the germline gene differ at one end; a read error may be behind it. The chain employs TRBV6-5 and TRBJ2-7; 8 nucleotides align to TRBD2. Germline lookup yields CDR1 MNHEY and CDR2 SVGAGI. This CDR3 spans 14 amino acids. The DNA for the CDR3 is TGTGCCAGCAGCACCGGGACTAGGATTTACGGGCAGTACTTC. Its translation: CASSTGTRIYGQYF.

The chain links TRBV5-1 to TRBJ2-3; 9 nucleotides align to TRBD1. This CDR3 has 17 residues. Germline CDR1 reads SGHRS; CDR2 reads YFSETQ. With 4 bases clipped from V and 4 bases from J, the junction kept 13 bases outside the gene matches. CDR3 in DNA: TGCGCCAGCAGCCCCGGGGACAACAGGGGGCGGGCAGATACGCAGTATTTT. Its protein product is CASSPGDNRGRADTQYF. The variable domain in full, with the rest retrieved from reference TRBV5-1 and TRBJ2-3, is KAGVTQTPRYLIKTRGQQVTLSCSPISGHRSVSWYQQTPGQGLQFLFEYFSETQRNKGNFPGRFSGRQFSNSRSEMNVSTLELGDSALYLCASSPGDNRGRADTQYFGPGTRLTVL.

This rearrangement joins TRBV7-2 to TRBJ2-1, with 9 bases aligning to TRBD2. Trimming removed 4 bases from V and 4 bases from J; junction bases left unmatched: 2. The CDR3 has 14 residues. The germline gives CDR1 SGHTA, CDR2 FQGNSA. The CDR3 nucleotides read TGTGCCAGCAGCTCTAGCGGGGTATACAATGAGCAGTTCTTC. Residues: CASSSSGVYNEQFF. Combining the CDR3 with reference TRBV7-2 and TRBJ2-1 gives the whole variable domain GAGVSQSPSNKVTEKGKDVELRCDPISGHTALYWYRQSLGQGLEFLIYFQGNSAPDKSGLPSDRFSAERTGGSVSTLTIQRTQQEDSAVYLCASSSSGVYNEQFFGPGTRLTVL.

The gene calls are TRBV27 and TRBJ1-5, with 7 positions matching TRBD1. The CDR3 loop spans 15 amino acids. With 6 bases clipped from V and 5 bases from J, the junction kept 10 bases outside the gene matches. Germline CDR1 is MNHEY and CDR2 is SMNVEV (reference sequence). CDR3 protein: CASSPGGLLHQPQHF. CDR3 DNA sequence: TGTGCCAGCAGCCCAGGGGGTTTATTACATCAGCCCCAGCATTTT.

The chain uses TRBV27 and TRBJ1-1, with 7 bases lining up with TRBD1. The germline CDR1 and CDR2 sequences are MNHEY and SMNVEV (reference sequence). With 5 bases clipped from V and 3 bases from J, the junction kept 9 bases outside the gene matches. CDR3 length: 15 residues. The CDR3 sequence is CASSRRQGWDTEAFF. The CDR3 DNA sequence: TGTGCCAGCAGTCGCCGACAGGGATGGGACACTGAAGCTTTCTTT.

The chain has TRBV10-3 and TRBJ2-2; possible D gene TRBD1, 5 bases. The CDR3 covers 15 residues. Trimming left V 3 bases short and J 2 bases short, with 10 bases between. CDR1 and CDR2 from the germline V gene are ENHRY and SYGVKD. CDR3 sequence reads: CAISDLTVNTGELFF. The DNA for the CDR3 is TGTGCCATCAGTGACCTGACAGTAAACACCGGGGAGCTGTTTTTT.

Comments on this clone: A read error may produce the germline difference seen at one junction end. V gene TRBV7-7 combines with J gene TRBJ2-1; 7 nucleotides line up with TRBD1. The CDR3 extends over 14 amino acids. CDR1 SSHAT and CDR2 FNYEAQ come from the germline V gene (reference sequence). CDR3 sequence (DNA): TGTGCTAGCAGCCTTGGGAAGGGGGCGGAGGAGCAGTTCTTC. It codes for CASSLGKGAEEQFF.

The V gene is TRBV18, the J gene TRBJ2-7; 7 bases align to TRBD1. The CDR3 sequence is 14 residues long. With 3 bases clipped from V and 2 bases from J, the junction kept 4 bases outside the gene matches. The germline V gene has CDR1 KGHSH and CDR2 LQKENI. Written as DNA, the CDR3 is TGTGCCAGCTCACCCCCCGGGACAGCCTACGAGCAGTACTTC. It is translated as CASSPPGTAYEQYF.

In regard to this clone: Additional DNA sequences in this sample encode the identical CDR3. This chain uses TRBV19 with TRBJ2-7, with D maybe TRBD2 (5 bases). Deletions cut 3 bases from V and 0 bases from J, with 9 bases between. Germline V CDR1 and CDR2: LNHDA, SQIVND (reference sequence). The CDR3 runs 14 residues. This CDR3 is CASSIVGSSYEQYF. The CDR3 bases are TGTGCCAGTAGTATCGTGGGGAGCTCCTACGAGCAGTACTTC.